This TCR beta chain was sequenced in a study of cytomegalovirus exposure and HLA in healthy donors. The CDR3 covers 14 residues. V shed 0 bases and J shed 9 bases, with 9 bases lying between them. CDR1 is SNHLY, CDR2 FYNNEI, per germline. Study findings and constraints: Analysis was carried out at a later point, and it linked a missense DCLRE1C variant to TCR beta V- and J-gene trimming. A later analysis revealed that TCR association rates differed between HLA loci, peaking at DRB1 and bottoming out at HLA-C.

With respect to this clone: Its antigen is not identified.

Primers included in the PCR were 60 Vbeta and 13 Jbeta primers. Profiled with immunoSEQ multiplex PCR; TCRdb holds only in-frame clones, not every one. This table has approximately 170,000 clones, roughly 80% appearing once. The sequenced material came from PBMCs. This TCR came from a male donor in good health and CMV-seronegative. The chain links TRBV2 to TRBJ1-6, with unresolved D. DNA for the CDR3: TGTGCCAGCAGTGAAGCGCTCCCGGGTTCACCCCTCCACTTT. It codes for CASSEALPGSPLHF.